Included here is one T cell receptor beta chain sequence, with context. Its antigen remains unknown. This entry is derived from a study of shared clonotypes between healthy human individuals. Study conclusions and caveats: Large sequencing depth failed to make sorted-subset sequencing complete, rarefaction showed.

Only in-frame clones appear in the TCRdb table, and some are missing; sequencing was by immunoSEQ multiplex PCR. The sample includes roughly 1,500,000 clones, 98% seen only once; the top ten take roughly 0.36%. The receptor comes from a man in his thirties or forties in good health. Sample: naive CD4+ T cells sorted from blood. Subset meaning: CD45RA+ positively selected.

CDR3 bases: TGTGCCAGCAGCCATACAGGGAGCGAGCAGTACTTC. Protein sequence: CASSHTGSEQYF. V and J are TRBV7-2 and TRBJ2-7, with D perhaps TRBD1 (6 bases). The CDR3 is 12 amino acids. V shed 5 bases and J shed 6 bases, with 11 bases lying between them. Germline loops: CDR1 SGHTA, CDR2 FQGNSA.